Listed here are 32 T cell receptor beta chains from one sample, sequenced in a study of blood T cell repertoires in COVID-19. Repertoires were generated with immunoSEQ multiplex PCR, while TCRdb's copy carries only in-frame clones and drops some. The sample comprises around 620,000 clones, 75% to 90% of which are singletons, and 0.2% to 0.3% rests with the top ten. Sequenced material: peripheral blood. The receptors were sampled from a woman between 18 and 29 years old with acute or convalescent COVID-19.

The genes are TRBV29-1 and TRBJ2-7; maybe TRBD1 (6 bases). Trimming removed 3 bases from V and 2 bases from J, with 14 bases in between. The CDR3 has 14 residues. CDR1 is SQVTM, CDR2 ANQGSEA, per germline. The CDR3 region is CSVDSQTGPYEQYF. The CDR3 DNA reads TGCAGCGTTGATTCCCAGACAGGCCCCTACGAGCAGTACTTC.

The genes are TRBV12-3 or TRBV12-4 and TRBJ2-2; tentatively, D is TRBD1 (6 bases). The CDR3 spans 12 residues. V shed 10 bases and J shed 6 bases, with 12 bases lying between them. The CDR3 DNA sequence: TGTGCCACTCACAGGGTGGCCGGGGAGCTGTTTTTT. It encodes CATHRVAGELFF.

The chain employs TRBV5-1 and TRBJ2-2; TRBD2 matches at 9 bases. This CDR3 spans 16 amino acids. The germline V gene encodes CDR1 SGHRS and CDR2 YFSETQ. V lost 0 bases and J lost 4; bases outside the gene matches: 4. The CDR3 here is CASSLASGASTGELFF. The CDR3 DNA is TGCGCCAGCAGCTTGGCTAGCGGGGCGAGCACCGGGGAGCTGTTTTTT.

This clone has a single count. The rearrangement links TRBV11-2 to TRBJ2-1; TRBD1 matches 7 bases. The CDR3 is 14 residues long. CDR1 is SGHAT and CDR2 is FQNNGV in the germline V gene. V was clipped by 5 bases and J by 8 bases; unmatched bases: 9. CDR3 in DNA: TGTGCCAGCAGCCCGAGGGACAGAGGGTATGAGCAGTTCTTC. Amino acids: CASSPRDRGYEQFF.

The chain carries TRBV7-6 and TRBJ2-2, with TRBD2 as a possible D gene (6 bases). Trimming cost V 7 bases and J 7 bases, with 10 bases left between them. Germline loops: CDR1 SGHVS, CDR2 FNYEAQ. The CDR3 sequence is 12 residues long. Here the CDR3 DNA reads TGTGCCAGCACCCCGGGGGACGGGGAGCTGTTTTTT. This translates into CASTPGDGELFF.

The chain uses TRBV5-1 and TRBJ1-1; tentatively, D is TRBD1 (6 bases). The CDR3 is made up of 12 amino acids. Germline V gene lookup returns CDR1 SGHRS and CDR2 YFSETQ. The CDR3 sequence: CASGGLNTEAFF. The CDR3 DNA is TGCGCGAGCGGGGGCCTGAACACTGAAGCTTTCTTT.

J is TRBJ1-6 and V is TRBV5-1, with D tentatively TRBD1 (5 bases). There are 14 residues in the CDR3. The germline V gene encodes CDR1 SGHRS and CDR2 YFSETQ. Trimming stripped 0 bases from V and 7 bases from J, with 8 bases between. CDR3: CASSLEGLNSPLHF. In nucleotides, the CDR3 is TGCGCCAGCAGCTTGGAGGGACTAAATTCACCCCTCCACTTT.

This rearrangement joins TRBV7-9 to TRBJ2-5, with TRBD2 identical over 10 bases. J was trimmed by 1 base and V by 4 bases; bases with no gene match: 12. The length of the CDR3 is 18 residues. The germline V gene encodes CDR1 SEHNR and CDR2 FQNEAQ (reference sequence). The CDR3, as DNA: TGTGCCAGCAGCTCCCCGGAGATCGCTAGCGGGGGCCAAGAGACCCAGTACTTC. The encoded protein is CASSSPEIASGGQETQYF.

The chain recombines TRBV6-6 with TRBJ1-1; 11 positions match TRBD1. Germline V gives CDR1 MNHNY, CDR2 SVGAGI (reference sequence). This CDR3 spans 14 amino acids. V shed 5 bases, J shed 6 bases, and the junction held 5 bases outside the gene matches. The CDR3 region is CASSKPGQGAEAFF. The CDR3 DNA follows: TGTGCCAGCAGTAAGCCGGGACAGGGGGCTGAAGCTTTCTTT.

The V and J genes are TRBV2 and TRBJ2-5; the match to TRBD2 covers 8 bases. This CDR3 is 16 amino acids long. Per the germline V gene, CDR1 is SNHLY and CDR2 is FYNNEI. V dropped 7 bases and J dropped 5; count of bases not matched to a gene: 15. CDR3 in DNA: TGTGCCAGCAAGGACGGGGGGGCCGGGGAGTGGGAGACCCAGTACTTC. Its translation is CASKDGGAGEWETQYF. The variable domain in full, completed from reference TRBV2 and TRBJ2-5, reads EPEVTQTPSHQVTQMGQEVILRCVPISNHLYFYWYRQILGQKVEFLVSFYNNEISEKSEIFDDQFSVERPDGSNFTLKIRSTKLEDSAMYFCASKDGGAGEWETQYFGPGTRLLVL.

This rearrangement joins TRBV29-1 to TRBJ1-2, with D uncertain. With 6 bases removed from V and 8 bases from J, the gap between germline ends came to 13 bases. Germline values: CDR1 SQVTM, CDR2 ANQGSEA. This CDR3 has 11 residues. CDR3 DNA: TGCAGCGTCCCGAGACGCGGGGGCTACACCTTC. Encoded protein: CSVPRRGGYTF.

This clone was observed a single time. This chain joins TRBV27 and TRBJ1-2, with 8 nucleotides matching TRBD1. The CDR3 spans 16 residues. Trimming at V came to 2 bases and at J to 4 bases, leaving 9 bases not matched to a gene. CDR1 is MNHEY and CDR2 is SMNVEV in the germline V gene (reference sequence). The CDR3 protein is CASSLAGGGQPYGYTF. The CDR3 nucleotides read TGTGCCAGCAGTTTAGCAGGGGGCGGCCAGCCCTATGGCTACACCTTC.

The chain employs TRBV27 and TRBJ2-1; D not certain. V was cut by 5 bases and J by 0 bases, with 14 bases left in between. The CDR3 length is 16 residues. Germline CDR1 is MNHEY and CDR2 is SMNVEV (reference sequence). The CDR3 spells CASSPSQKSSYNEQFF. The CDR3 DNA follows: TGTGCCAGCAGTCCATCCCAGAAATCCTCCTACAATGAGCAGTTCTTC.

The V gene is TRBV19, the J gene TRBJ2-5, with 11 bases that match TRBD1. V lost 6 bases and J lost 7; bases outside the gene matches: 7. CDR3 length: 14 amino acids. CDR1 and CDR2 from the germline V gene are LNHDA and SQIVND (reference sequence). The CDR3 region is CASSGTGGLVTQYF. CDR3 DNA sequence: TGTGCCAGTAGCGGGACAGGGGGTTTGGTGACCCAGTACTTC. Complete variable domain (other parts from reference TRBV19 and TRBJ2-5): DGGITQSPKYLFRKEGQNVTLSCEQNLNHDAMYWYRQDPGQGLRLIYYSQIVNDFQKGDIAEGYSVSREKKESFPLTVTSAQKNPTAFYLCASSGTGGLVTQYFGPGTRLLVL.

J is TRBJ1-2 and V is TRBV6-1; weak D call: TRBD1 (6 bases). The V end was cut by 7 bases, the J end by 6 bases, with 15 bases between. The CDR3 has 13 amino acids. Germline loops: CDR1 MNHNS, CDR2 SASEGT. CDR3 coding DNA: TGTGCCAGCACCCTCGCCCACAGGGATGGCTACACCTTC. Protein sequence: CASTLAHRDGYTF.

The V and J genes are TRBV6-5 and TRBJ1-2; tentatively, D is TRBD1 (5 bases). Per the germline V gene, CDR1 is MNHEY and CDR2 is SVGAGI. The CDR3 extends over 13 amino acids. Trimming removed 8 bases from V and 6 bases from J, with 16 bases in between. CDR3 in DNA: TGTGCCAGCGACCTTACAGGAATCGATGGCTACACCTTC. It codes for CASDLTGIDGYTF.

The CDR3: CASSVRTGDTEAFF. The CDR3, as DNA: TGTGCCAGCAGCGTACGCACAGGGGATACTGAAGCTTTCTTT. The J gene is TRBJ1-1, the V gene TRBV9; TRBD1 aligns across 7 bases. The ends lost 1 base at V and 5 bases at J; junction bases unmatched: 5. The CDR3 totals 14 residues. Germline lookup yields CDR1 SGDLS and CDR2 YYNGEE.

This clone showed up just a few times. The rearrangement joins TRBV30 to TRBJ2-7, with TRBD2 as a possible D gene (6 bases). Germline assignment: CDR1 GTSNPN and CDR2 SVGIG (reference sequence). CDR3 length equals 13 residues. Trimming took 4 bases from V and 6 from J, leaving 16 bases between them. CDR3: CAWKPGSFGEQYF. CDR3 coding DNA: TGTGCCTGGAAACCCGGGAGCTTCGGCGAGCAGTACTTC.

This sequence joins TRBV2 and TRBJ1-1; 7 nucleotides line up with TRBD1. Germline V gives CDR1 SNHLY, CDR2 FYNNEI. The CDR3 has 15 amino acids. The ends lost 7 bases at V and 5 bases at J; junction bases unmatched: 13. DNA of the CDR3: TGTGCCAGCAATACTTTCCGGGACAGAGAGACTGAAGCTTTCTTT. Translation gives CASNTFRDRETEAFF.

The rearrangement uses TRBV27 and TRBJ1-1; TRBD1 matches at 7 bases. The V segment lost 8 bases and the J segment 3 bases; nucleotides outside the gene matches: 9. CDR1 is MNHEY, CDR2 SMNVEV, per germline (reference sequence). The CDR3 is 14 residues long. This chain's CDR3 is CASQRQGPYTEAFF. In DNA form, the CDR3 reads TGTGCCAGCCAGCGACAGGGACCTTACACTGAAGCTTTCTTT.

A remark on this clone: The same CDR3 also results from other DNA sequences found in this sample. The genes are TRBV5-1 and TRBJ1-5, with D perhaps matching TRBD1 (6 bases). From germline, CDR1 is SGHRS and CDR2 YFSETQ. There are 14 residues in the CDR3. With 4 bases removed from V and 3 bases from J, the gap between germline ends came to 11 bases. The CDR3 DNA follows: TGCGCCAGCAGCCCGACAGGAAACAATCAGCCCCAGCATTTT. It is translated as CASSPTGNNQPQHF.

CDR3 sequence: CASSRDSVNTEAFF. The CDR3 DNA sequence: TGTGCCAGCAGCCGGGACAGCGTGAACACTGAAGCTTTCTTT. The gene calls are TRBV5-5 and TRBJ1-1; 7 nucleotides match TRBD1. CDR1 and CDR2 (germline): SGHKS, YYEKEE (reference sequence). The CDR3 contains 14 residues. V was clipped by 4 bases and J by 0 bases; unmatched bases: 3.

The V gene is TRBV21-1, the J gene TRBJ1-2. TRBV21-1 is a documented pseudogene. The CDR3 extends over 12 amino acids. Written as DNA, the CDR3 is TGTGCCAGCAGCAAACAGCCGGGAGGCTACACCTTC. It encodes CASSKQPGGYTF.

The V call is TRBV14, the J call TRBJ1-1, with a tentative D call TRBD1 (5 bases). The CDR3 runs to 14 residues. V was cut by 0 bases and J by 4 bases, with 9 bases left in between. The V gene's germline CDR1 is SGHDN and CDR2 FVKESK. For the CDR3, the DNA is TGTGCCAGCAGCCAAGATGGGGGGGTCACTGAAGCTTTCTTT. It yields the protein CASSQDGGVTEAFF.

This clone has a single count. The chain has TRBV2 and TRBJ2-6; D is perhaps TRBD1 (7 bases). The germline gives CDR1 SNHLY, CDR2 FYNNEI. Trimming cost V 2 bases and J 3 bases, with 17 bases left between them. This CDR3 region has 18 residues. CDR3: CASSELRAGGGGANVLTF. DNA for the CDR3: TGTGCCAGCAGTGAACTAAGGGCAGGGGGAGGTGGGGCCAACGTCCTGACTTTC.

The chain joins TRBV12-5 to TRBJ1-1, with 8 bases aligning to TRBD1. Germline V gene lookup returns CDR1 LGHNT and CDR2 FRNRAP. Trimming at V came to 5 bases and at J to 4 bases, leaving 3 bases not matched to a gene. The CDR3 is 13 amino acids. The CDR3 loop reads CASGPGGITEAFF. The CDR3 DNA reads TGTGCTAGTGGTCCAGGGGGCATCACTGAAGCTTTCTTT.

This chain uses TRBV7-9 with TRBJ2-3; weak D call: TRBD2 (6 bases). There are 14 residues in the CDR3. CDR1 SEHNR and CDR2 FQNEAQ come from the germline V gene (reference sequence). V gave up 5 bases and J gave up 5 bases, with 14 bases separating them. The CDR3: CASSPHSGRDTQYF. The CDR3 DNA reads TGTGCCAGCAGCCCCCATAGCGGAAGAGATACGCAGTATTTT.

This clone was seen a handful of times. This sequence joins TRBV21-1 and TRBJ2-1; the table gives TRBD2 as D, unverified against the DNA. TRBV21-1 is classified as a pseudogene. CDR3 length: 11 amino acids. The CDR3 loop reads CASSKFIEQFF. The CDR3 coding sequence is TGTGCCAGCAGCAAGTTTATTGAGCAGTTCTTC.

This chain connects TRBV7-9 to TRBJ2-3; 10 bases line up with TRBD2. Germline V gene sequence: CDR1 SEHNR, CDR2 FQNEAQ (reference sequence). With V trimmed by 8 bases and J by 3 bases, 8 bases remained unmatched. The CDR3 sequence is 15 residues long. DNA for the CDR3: TGTGCCAGCCGAAGCGGGGGGGCCTCTACAGATACGCAGTATTTT. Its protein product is CASRSGGASTDTQYF. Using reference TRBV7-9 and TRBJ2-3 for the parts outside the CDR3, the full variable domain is DTGVSQNPRHKITKRGQNVTFRCDPISEHNRLYWYRQTLGQGPEFLTYFQNEAQLEKSRLLSDRFSAERPKGSFSTLEIQRTEQGDSAMYLCASRSGGASTDTQYFGPGTRLTVL.

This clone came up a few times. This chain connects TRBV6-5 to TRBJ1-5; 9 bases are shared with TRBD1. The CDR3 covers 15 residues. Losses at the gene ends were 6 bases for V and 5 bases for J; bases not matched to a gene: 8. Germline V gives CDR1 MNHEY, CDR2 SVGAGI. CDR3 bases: TGTGCCAGCAGCAATCCTAGGACAGGGGATCAGCCCCAGCATTTT. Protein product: CASSNPRTGDQPQHF.

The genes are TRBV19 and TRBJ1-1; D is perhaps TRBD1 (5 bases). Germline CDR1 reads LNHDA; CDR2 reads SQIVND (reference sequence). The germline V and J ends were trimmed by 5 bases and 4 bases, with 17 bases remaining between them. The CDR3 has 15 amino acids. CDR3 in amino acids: CASSLMGGSVTEAFF. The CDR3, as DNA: TGTGCCAGTAGTCTCATGGGGGGGTCGGTCACTGAAGCTTTCTTT.

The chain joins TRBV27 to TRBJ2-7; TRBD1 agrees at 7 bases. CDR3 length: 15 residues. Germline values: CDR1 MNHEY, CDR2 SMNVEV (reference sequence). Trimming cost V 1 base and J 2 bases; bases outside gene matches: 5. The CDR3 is CASSLLDRRTYEQYF. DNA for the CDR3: TGTGCCAGCAGTTTATTGGACAGGCGTACCTACGAGCAGTACTTC.